Below are 9 T cell receptor beta chains sequenced from a single sample in a study of T cell responses to AZD1222 COVID-19 vaccine. Some clones are missing from TCRdb's copy, which holds only in-frame ones; the method was immunoSEQ multiplex PCR. The repertoire has around 140,000 clones, around nine tenths of them found once; the top ten carry about 4.1%. The sample here was peripheral blood, taken 28 days after the second AZD1222 dose. Receptor source: an adult who received the AZD1222 COVID-19 vaccine.

The chain recombines TRBV7-6 with TRBJ2-3, with 14 bases fitting TRBD2. With 5 bases clipped from V and 6 bases from J, the junction kept 7 bases outside the gene matches. CDR3 length equals 16 residues. Germline CDR1 SGHVS, CDR2 FNYEAQ. The CDR3 bases are TGTGCCAGCAGCGTGGGACTAGCGGGAGTCACGGATACGCAGTATTTT. It is translated as CASSVGLAGVTDTQYF.

V gene TRBV6-5 combines with J gene TRBJ2-2; TRBD1 agrees at 7 bases. The CDR3 has 15 amino acids. Unmatched junction bases numbered 1, after V lost 2 bases and J lost 1 base. In germline, CDR1 is MNHEY, CDR2 SVGAGI. DNA of the CDR3: TGTGCCAGCAGTTACAACAGGGGGAACACCGGGGAGCTGTTTTTT. Encoded protein: CASSYNRGNTGELFF.

The chain links TRBV19 to TRBJ2-1; 10 bases line up with TRBD2. The germline gives CDR1 LNHDA, CDR2 SQIVND (reference sequence). The CDR3 is 16 residues long. After removal of 3 bases from V and 10 bases from J, the junction contained 12 bases not matched to a gene. This chain's CDR3 is CASSISLAGGSQEQFF. In DNA form, the CDR3 reads TGTGCCAGTAGTATCTCTTTAGCGGGGGGATCTCAGGAGCAGTTCTTC.

The rearrangement joins TRBV5-1 to TRBJ2-1; D uncertain. Deletions cut 0 bases from V and 8 bases from J, with 9 bases between. This CDR3 comprises 13 residues. In germline, CDR1 is SGHRS, CDR2 YFSETQ. The CDR3 spells CASSLERSDEQFF. CDR3 in DNA: TGCGCCAGCAGCTTGGAGCGCTCCGATGAGCAGTTCTTC.

This sequence joins TRBV5-6 and TRBJ1-5; no reliable D call. Germline loops: CDR1 SGHDT, CDR2 YYEEEE. CDR3 size: 12 residues. The V end was cut by 2 bases, the J end by 4 bases, with 4 bases between. The CDR3 region has the DNA TGTGCCAGCAGCTTCTTTAATCAGCCCCAGCATTTT. Translated, it gives CASSFFNQPQHF.

The gene calls are TRBV28 and TRBJ1-2; tentative D call: TRBD1 (5 bases). V lost 3 bases to trimming and J lost 2 bases, with 7 bases between them. Germline V gives CDR1 MDHEN, CDR2 SYDVKM. The CDR3 is 13 residues long. The CDR3 loop is CASSLAGNYGYTF. The CDR3 coding sequence is TGTGCCAGCAGTTTGGCAGGGAACTATGGCTACACCTTC.

This clone is a singleton in its sample. The chain uses TRBV7-9 and TRBJ2-2, with 7 nucleotides matching TRBD2. V lost 8 bases to trimming and J lost 5 bases; unmatched junction nucleotides: 11. Germline CDR1 and CDR2: SEHNR and FQNEAQ (reference sequence). CDR3 size: 15 residues. CDR3 in DNA: TGTGCCAGCCAGAGGGCGGGGGAAATGACCGGGGAGCTGTTTTTT. Translation: CASQRAGEMTGELFF.

The CDR3 is CASSSVAGQPQHF. CDR3 DNA sequence: TGTGCCAGCAGCTCCGTGGCAGGTCAGCCCCAGCATTTT. The chain recombines TRBV12-3 or TRBV12-4 with TRBJ1-5; unclear D gene. Trimming shortened V by 6 bases and J by 6 bases, and 12 bases separated the two germline ends. The CDR3 has 13 amino acids.

J is TRBJ2-4 and V is TRBV5-4, with 11 bases aligning to TRBD2. J gave up 6 bases and V 4 bases, and 3 bases lay outside the gene matches. Germline loops: CDR1 SGHNT, CDR2 YYREEE (reference sequence). This CDR3 is built from 14 residues. Here the CDR3 DNA reads TGTGCCAGCAGCCCCCTAGCGGGGGGAAACATTCAGTACTTC. As protein: CASSPLAGGNIQYF.